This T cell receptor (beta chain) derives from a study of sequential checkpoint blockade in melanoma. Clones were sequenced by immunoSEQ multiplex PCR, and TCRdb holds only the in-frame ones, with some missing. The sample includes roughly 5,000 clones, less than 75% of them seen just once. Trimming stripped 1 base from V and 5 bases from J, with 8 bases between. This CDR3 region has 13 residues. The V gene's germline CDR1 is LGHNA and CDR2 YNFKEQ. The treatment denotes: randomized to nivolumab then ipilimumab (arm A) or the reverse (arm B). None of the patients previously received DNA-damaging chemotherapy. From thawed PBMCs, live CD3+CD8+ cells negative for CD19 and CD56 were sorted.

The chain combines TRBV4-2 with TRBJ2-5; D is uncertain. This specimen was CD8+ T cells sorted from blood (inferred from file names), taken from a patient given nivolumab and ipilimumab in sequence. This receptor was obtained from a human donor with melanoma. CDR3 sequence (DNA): TGTGCCAGCAGCCAAGCGATACTGGAGACCCAGTACTTC. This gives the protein CASSQAILETQYF.